These 24 T cell receptor beta chains originate from one sample sequenced in a study of T cell responses to AZD1222 COVID-19 vaccine. Repertoires were generated with immunoSEQ multiplex PCR, while TCRdb's copy carries only in-frame clones and drops some. The table records approximately 120,000 clones, roughly nine tenths of them present only once. The sequencing here drew on peripheral blood, taken on day 0 of AZD1222 vaccination. These receptor sequences come from an adult in good health.

The V and J genes are TRBV7-2 and TRBJ2-3; unclear D gene. Germline V gene lookup returns CDR1 SGHTA and CDR2 FQGNSA. The germline V and J ends were trimmed by 5 bases and 6 bases, with 15 bases remaining between them. The CDR3 runs 14 residues. In nucleotides, the CDR3 is TGTGCCAGCAGCGGTGACTCGCAATGGGATACGCAGTATTTT. Amino acid sequence: CASSGDSQWDTQYF.

The gene calls are TRBV5-4 and TRBJ1-2; possible D gene TRBD1, 6 bases. V was pared by 4 bases and J by 4 bases, with 8 bases between. CDR3 length equals 12 residues. Germline V lookup: CDR1 SGHNT, CDR2 YYREEE (reference sequence). Here the CDR3 reads CASSQDSYGYTF. The CDR3 bases are TGTGCCAGCAGCCAGGACAGCTATGGCTACACCTTC.

V is TRBV5-1 and J is TRBJ1-5, with TRBD1 matching over 8 bases. CDR1 is SGHRS and CDR2 is YFSETQ in the germline V gene. CDR3 size: 16 residues. Trimming at V came to 3 bases and at J to 0 bases, leaving 5 bases not matched to a gene. The CDR3 DNA follows: TGCGCCAGCAGCTGGACAGGGCCCTATAGCAATCAGCCCCAGCATTTT. Translated, it gives CASSWTGPYSNQPQHF.

The J gene is TRBJ2-7, the V gene TRBV7-9; D possibly corresponds to TRBD1 (7 bases). This CDR3 is 14 amino acids long. Germline V CDR1 and CDR2: SEHNR, FQNEAQ (reference sequence). Trimming shortened V by 6 bases and J by 3 bases, and 15 bases separated the two germline ends. The CDR3 sequence: CASRPGGGYYEQYF. The CDR3 DNA sequence: TGTGCCAGCAGGCCTGGAGGGGGCTACTACGAGCAGTACTTC.

This clone was counted a few times. The J gene is TRBJ2-7, the V gene TRBV3-1 (or the pseudogene TRBV3-2); D remains unclear. The CDR3 runs to 11 residues. V gave up 1 base and J gave up 6 bases, with 4 bases separating them. CDR1 and CDR2 (germline): LGHDT, YNNKEL (reference sequence). CDR3 DNA sequence: TGTGCCAGCAGCCAAGCAAGCGAGCAGTACTTC. This sequence encodes CASSQASEQYF.

The V call is TRBV18, the J call TRBJ1-5; D uncertain. Germline V gene data show CDR1 as KGHSH and CDR2 as LQKENI. The CDR3 extends over 13 amino acids. V lost 5 bases and J 4 bases, leaving 9 bases between the germline ends. CDR3 region: CASSVDGNQPQHF. Written as DNA, the CDR3 is TGTGCCAGCTCAGTCGACGGTAATCAGCCCCAGCATTTT.

V and J are TRBV5-4 and TRBJ1-1, with D possibly being TRBD1 (5 bases). Trimming stripped 6 bases from V and 2 bases from J, with 17 bases between. From germline, CDR1 is SGHNT and CDR2 YYREEE (reference sequence). The CDR3 totals 15 residues. The chain's CDR3 is CASKGPQGYNTEAFF. DNA of the CDR3: TGTGCCAGCAAGGGCCCCCAGGGATATAACACTGAAGCTTTCTTT. Full variable domain (rest looked up from reference TRBV5-4 and TRBJ1-1): ETGVTQSPTHLIKTRGQQVTLRCSSQSGHNTVSWYQQALGQGPQFIFQYYREEENGRGNFPPRFSGLQFPNYSSELNVNALELDDSALYLCASKGPQGYNTEAFFGQGTRLTVV.

This sequence joins TRBV7-6 and TRBJ1-2, with D perhaps matching TRBD1 (5 bases). The CDR3 has 19 residues. The V end lost 1 base, the J end lost 5 bases, and 26 bases lay between the germline ends. Germline CDR1 and CDR2: SGHVS and FNYEAQ. The CDR3 loop reads CASSLVGRGCFATRYGYTF. Written as DNA, the CDR3 is TGTGCCAGCAGCTTAGTCGGCCGGGGCTGCTTTGCTACCCGTTATGGCTACACCTTC.

This chain links TRBV2 with TRBJ1-5; D possibly corresponds to TRBD1 (6 bases). Germline assignment: CDR1 SNHLY and CDR2 FYNNEI. Trimming left V 6 bases short and J 6 bases short, with 15 bases between. There are 14 residues in the CDR3. The CDR3 is CASRQGGLSQPQHF. As DNA, the CDR3 is TGTGCCAGCAGACAGGGAGGGTTGAGTCAGCCCCAGCATTTT.

The genes are TRBV7-9 and TRBJ1-5, with D tentatively TRBD1 (5 bases). The CDR3 sequence is 12 residues long. V was trimmed by 4 bases and J by 7 bases, leaving 8 bases between them. Germline-derived CDR1 and CDR2 are SEHNR and FQNEAQ (reference sequence). CDR3 coding DNA: TGTGCCAGCAGCTCCCAGGGCCAGCCCCAGCATTTT. It translates to CASSSQGQPQHF.

V gene TRBV5-1 combines with J gene TRBJ2-5; weak D call: TRBD2 (6 bases). This CDR3 contains 14 residues. CDR1 SGHRS and CDR2 YFSETQ come from the germline V gene. Trimming removed 4 bases from V and 2 bases from J, with 12 bases in between. The CDR3 is CASSHGLSQETQYF. The CDR3 bases are TGCGCCAGCAGCCACGGACTATCTCAAGAGACCCAGTACTTC.

The chain is built from TRBV2 and TRBJ2-3, with 7 bases aligning to TRBD1. The V segment lost 9 bases and the J segment 0 bases; nucleotides outside the gene matches: 9. CDR3 length: 15 amino acids. Looked up from germline, CDR1 is SNHLY and CDR2 is FYNNEI. The CDR3 loop reads CASNDEGASTDTQYF. The CDR3 nucleotides read TGTGCCAGTAATGACGAGGGGGCTAGCACAGATACGCAGTATTTT.

The chain links TRBV6-1 to TRBJ1-5; D is undetermined. The CDR3 is 14 amino acids. V was trimmed by 3 bases and J by 2 bases, leaving 8 bases between them. Germline values: CDR1 MNHNS, CDR2 SASEGT. The CDR3 loop reads CASSDAWGNQPQHF. CDR3 bases: TGTGCCAGCAGTGACGCGTGGGGCAATCAGCCCCAGCATTTT.

CDR3 loop: CASSQGGYSGNTIYF. CDR3 in DNA: TGCGCCAGCAGCCAAGGCGGATACTCTGGAAACACCATATATTTT. The chain has TRBV4-3 and TRBJ1-3, with D uncertain. Germline V lookup: CDR1 LGHNA, CDR2 YSLEER. The V end lost 1 base, the J end lost 0 bases, and 7 bases lay between the germline ends. CDR3 length: 15 residues.

The chain is built from TRBV19 and TRBJ1-1; 9 bases are shared with TRBD1. CDR3 length: 13 residues. V was clipped by 11 bases and J by 2 bases; unmatched bases: 6. Germline CDR1 LNHDA, CDR2 SQIVND (reference sequence). This CDR3 reads CAGKGQGNTEAFF. The CDR3 region has the DNA TGTGCCGGCAAGGGACAGGGAAACACTGAAGCTTTCTTT.

The rearrangement uses TRBV4-1 and TRBJ1-1; D gene uncertain. With 1 base removed from V and 0 bases from J, the gap between germline ends came to 12 bases. CDR3 size: 16 residues. The V gene's germline CDR1 is MGHRA and CDR2 YSYEKL. As DNA, the CDR3 is TGCGCCAGCAGCCAAGGCGCAGTGATAATGAACACTGAAGCTTTCTTT. Translating it yields CASSQGAVIMNTEAFF.

The chain is built from TRBV7-8 and TRBJ2-7; TRBD1 aligns across 9 bases. The CDR3 has 16 amino acids. Germline loops: CDR1 SGHVS, CDR2 FQNEAQ. V shed 5 bases, J shed 4 bases, and the junction held 12 bases outside the gene matches. The CDR3 here is CASSQAQPGQGYEQYF. The CDR3 DNA reads TGTGCCAGCAGCCAAGCTCAACCGGGACAGGGTTACGAGCAGTACTTC.

The chain employs TRBV30 and TRBJ1-5; no definite D call. The CDR3 sequence is 13 residues long. The V end lost 2 bases, the J end lost 5 bases, and 10 bases lay between the germline ends. Germline V gene lookup returns CDR1 GTSNPN and CDR2 SVGIG (reference sequence). The CDR3 is CAWSPSTDQPQHF. CDR3 nucleotides: TGTGCCTGGAGTCCTTCTACAGATCAGCCCCAGCATTTT. Variable domain in full (rest from reference TRBV30 and TRBJ1-5): SQTIHQWPATLVQPVGSPLSLECTVEGTSNPNLYWYRQAAGRGLQLLFYSVGIGQISSEVPQNLSASRPQDRQFILSSKKLLLSDSGFYLCAWSPSTDQPQHFGDGTRLSIL.

The rearrangement joins TRBV19 to TRBJ1-5; perhaps TRBD1 as D (5 bases). Per germline, CDR1 LNHDA and CDR2 SQIVND (reference sequence). The V gene lost 5 bases and the J gene lost 2 bases, with 13 bases spanning the gap. The CDR3 length is 15 residues. This CDR3 is CASSLGTVGNQPQHF. In DNA, the CDR3 is TGTGCCAGTAGTTTGGGGACGGTGGGCAATCAGCCCCAGCATTTT.

The chain combines TRBV7-6 with TRBJ1-1, with D hard to call. The CDR3 runs to 13 residues. The germline V gene has CDR1 SGHVS and CDR2 FNYEAQ. Trimming shortened V by 5 bases and J by 0 bases, and 7 bases separated the two germline ends. CDR3: CASSTQMNTEAFF. The CDR3 coding sequence is TGTGCCAGCAGCACACAAATGAACACTGAAGCTTTCTTT.

The chain is built from TRBV30 and TRBJ1-2, with D tentatively TRBD1 (5 bases). CDR3 length equals 13 residues. Trimming removed 3 bases at V and 5 bases at J, with 13 bases between. Germline loops: CDR1 GTSNPN, CDR2 SVGIG (reference sequence). This CDR3 is CAWRPPGPYGYTF. In nucleotides, the CDR3 is TGTGCCTGGAGGCCGCCAGGGCCGTATGGCTACACCTTC. Filled out from reference TRBV30 and TRBJ1-2, the complete variable domain reads SQTIHQWPATLVQPVGSPLSLECTVEGTSNPNLYWYRQAAGRGLQLLFYSVGIGQISSEVPQNLSASRPQDRQFILSSKKLLLSDSGFYLCAWRPPGPYGYTFGSGTRLTVV.

The genes are TRBV3-1 (or the pseudogene TRBV3-2) and TRBJ2-1; 9 positions agree with TRBD2. Trimming took 4 bases from V and 9 from J; bases not matched to a gene: 10. Germline V lookup: CDR1 LGHDT, CDR2 YNNKEL (reference sequence). The CDR3 contains 15 residues. CDR3 nucleotides: TGTGCCAGCAGCCGAGAGGCGCGGGGGGGCTCTGAGCAGTTCTTC. Translated: CASSREARGGSEQFF.

The V gene is TRBV14, the J gene TRBJ1-1, with D possibly TRBD1 on 6 matching bases. Looked up from germline, CDR1 is SGHDN and CDR2 is FVKESK. The CDR3 is 15 amino acids. V lost 2 bases, J lost 3 bases, and 13 bases lay in between. CDR3 region: CASSQSRTVHTEAFF. Here the CDR3 DNA reads TGTGCCAGCAGCCAATCTCGGACAGTCCACACTGAAGCTTTCTTT.

The V gene is TRBV6-5, the J gene TRBJ1-1; TRBD1 matches 12 bases. Germline V gene data show CDR1 as MNHEY and CDR2 as SVGAGI. Trimming cost V 6 bases and J 4 bases; bases outside gene matches: 0. CDR3 length: 13 residues. The CDR3 DNA reads as TGTGCCAGCAGGGGACAGGGGGCCACTGAAGCTTTCTTT. Protein product: CASRGQGATEAFF.